One sample yielded the 8 T cell receptor beta chains listed below, sequenced in a study of T-cell reconstitution after alpha-beta-depleted transplantation in children. It was with unique molecular identifiers that the TCRbeta library was prepared. TCRdb re-derived calls from the PCR reads in MiXCR, one entry per CDR3 protein. The table records 750,000 to 950,000 distinct CDR3 sequences, roughly 16% of them present only once. The material sequenced was PBMCs, mostly from graft donor cells, taken 360 days after TCRalphabeta/CD19-depleted stem cell transplant. These receptors came from a male patient between 5 and 17 years old who had a stem cell transplant for acute lymphoblastic leukemia, so the T cells may come from the graft donor.

The chain recombines TRBV2 with TRBJ2-7; TRBD1 is a possible D gene (6 bases). The germline V gene has CDR1 SNHLY and CDR2 FYNNEI. Between the trimmed V and J ends, which lost 6 bases and 7 bases, there was a span of 7 bases. The CDR3 has 10 amino acids. Here the CDR3 reads CASRGQEQYF. The CDR3 DNA reads as TGTGCCAGCAGAGGACAGGAGCAGTACTTC.

The chain has TRBV7-9 and TRBJ2-1; D unresolved. Trimming removed 2 bases from V and 0 bases from J, with 14 bases in between. There are 17 residues in the CDR3. CDR1 SEHNR and CDR2 FQNEAQ come from the germline V gene (reference sequence). The CDR3 protein is CASSLKGYRSSYNEQFF. The CDR3 nucleotides read TGTGCCAGCAGCTTAAAAGGTTACAGAAGCTCCTACAATGAGCAGTTCTTC.

The chain employs TRBV27 and TRBJ2-5, with D possibly being TRBD2 (5 bases). The CDR3 covers 15 residues. Germline-derived CDR1 and CDR2 are MNHEY and SMNVEV (reference sequence). Trimming cost V 2 bases and J 5 bases, with 15 bases left between them. The CDR3 protein is CASSLTLPRRETQYF. The CDR3 DNA reads TGTGCCAGCAGTTTAACCCTCCCGCGGAGGGAGACCCAGTACTTC.

This clonotype has a handful of counts. The chain has TRBV5-1 and TRBJ2-5, with D maybe TRBD2 (6 bases). Germline-derived CDR1 and CDR2 are SGHRS and YFSETQ. This CDR3 spans 16 amino acids. Trimming took off 0 bases at V and 1 base at J, with 13 bases between the two ends. The CDR3 DNA follows: TGCGCCAGCAGCTTGGATAAGCGGGTCCTCCAAGAGACCCAGTACTTC. Encoded protein: CASSLDKRVLQETQYF.

This chain links TRBV20-1 with TRBJ2-1, with 7 bases fitting TRBD1. V lost 4 bases, J lost 3 bases, and 15 bases stayed unmatched. The CDR3 totals 17 residues. Per germline, CDR1 DFQATT and CDR2 SNEGSKA (reference sequence). CDR3 region: CSATLPLRDSFYNEQFF. The CDR3, as DNA: TGCAGTGCTACACTCCCGCTCCGGGACAGCTTCTACAATGAGCAGTTCTTC.

The rearrangement links TRBV6-1 to TRBJ2-7, with D maybe TRBD2 (6 bases). Germline lookup yields CDR1 MNHNS and CDR2 SASEGT. The CDR3 covers 13 residues. Trimming took off 8 bases at V and 3 bases at J, with 14 bases between the two ends. CDR3 in DNA: TGTGCCAGCGGAGTGGCGGGGAGCTACGAGCAGTACTTC. This encodes CASGVAGSYEQYF.

This clonotype was counted only a few times. The J gene is TRBJ1-2, the V gene TRBV7-9; D not resolved. Deletions cut 5 bases from V and 4 bases from J, with 20 bases between. This CDR3 contains 16 residues. The germline V gene has CDR1 SEHNR and CDR2 FQNEAQ (reference sequence). CDR3: CASSRESEGYLYGYTF. CDR3 coding DNA: TGTGCCAGCAGCCGCGAGTCAGAGGGTTACCTCTATGGCTACACCTTC.

The chain links TRBV7-9 to TRBJ1-5, with a possible D match to TRBD1 (5 bases). Germline CDR1 and CDR2: SEHNR and FQNEAQ (reference sequence). With 5 bases removed from V and 4 bases from J, the gap between germline ends came to 18 bases. The CDR3 spans 16 residues. The CDR3: CASSINGGIRNQPQHF. CDR3 bases: TGTGCCAGCAGCATAAACGGGGGGATACGGAATCAGCCCCAGCATTTT.